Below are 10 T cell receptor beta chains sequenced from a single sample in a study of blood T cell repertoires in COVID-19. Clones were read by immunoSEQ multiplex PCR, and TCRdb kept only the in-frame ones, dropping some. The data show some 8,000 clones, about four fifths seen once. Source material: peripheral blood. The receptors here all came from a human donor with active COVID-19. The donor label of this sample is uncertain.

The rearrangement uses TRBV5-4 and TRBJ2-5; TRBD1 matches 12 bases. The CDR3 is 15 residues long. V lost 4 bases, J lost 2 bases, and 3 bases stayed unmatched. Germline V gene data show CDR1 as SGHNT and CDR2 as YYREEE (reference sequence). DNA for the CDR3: TGTGCCAGCAGCAGGGACAGGGGGCGGCAAGAGACCCAGTACTTC. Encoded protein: CASSRDRGRQETQYF.

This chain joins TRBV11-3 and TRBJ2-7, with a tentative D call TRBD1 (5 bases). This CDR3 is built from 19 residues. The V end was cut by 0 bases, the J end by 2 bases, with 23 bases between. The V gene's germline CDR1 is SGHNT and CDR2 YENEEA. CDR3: CASSLDRLLGRAETYEQYF. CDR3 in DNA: TGTGCCAGCAGCTTAGATCGACTGTTGGGCAGGGCAGAGACCTACGAGCAGTACTTC. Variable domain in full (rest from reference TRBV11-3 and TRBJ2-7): EAGVVQSPRYKIIEKKQPVAFWCNPISGHNTLYWYLQNLGQGPELLIRYENEEAVDDSQLPKDRFSAERLKGVDSTLKIQPAELGDSAVYLCASSLDRLLGRAETYEQYFGPGTRLTVT.

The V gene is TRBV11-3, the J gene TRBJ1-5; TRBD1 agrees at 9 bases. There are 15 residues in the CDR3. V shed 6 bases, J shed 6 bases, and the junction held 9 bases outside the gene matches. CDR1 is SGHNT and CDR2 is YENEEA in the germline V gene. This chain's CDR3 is CASSITGGAGQPQHF. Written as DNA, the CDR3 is TGTGCCAGCAGTATTACAGGGGGCGCAGGTCAGCCCCAGCATTTT.

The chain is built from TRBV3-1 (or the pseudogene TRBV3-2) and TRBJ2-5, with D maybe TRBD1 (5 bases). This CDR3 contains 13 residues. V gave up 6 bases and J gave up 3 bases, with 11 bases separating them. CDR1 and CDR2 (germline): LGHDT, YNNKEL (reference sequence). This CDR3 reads CASRFDRKETQYF. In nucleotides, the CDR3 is TGTGCCAGCAGATTCGACAGAAAAGAGACCCAGTACTTC.

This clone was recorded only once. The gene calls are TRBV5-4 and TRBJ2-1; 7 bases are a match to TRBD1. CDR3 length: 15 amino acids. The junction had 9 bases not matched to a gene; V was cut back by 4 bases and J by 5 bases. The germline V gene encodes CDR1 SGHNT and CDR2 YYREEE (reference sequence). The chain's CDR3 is CASSPGQLANNEQFF. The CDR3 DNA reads TGTGCCAGCAGCCCGGGACAGCTTGCTAACAATGAGCAGTTCTTC.

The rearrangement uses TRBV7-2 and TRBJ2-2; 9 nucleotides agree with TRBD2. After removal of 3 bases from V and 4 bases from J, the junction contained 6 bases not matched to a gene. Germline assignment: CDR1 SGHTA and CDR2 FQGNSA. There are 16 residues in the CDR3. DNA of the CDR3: TGTGCCAGCAGCTTGGGGACTAGCCCTCTCACCGGGGAGCTGTTTTTT. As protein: CASSLGTSPLTGELFF.

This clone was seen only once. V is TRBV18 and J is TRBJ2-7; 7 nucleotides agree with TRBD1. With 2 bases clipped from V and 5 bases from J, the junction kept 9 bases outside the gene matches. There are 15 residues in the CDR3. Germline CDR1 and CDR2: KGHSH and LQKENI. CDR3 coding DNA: TGTGCCAGCTCACCAGAATACAGGGGTCCCCACGAGCAGTACTTC. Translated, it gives CASSPEYRGPHEQYF.

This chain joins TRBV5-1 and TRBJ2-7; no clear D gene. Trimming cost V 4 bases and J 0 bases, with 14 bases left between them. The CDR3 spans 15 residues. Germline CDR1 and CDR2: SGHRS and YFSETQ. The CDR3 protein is CASSDLPPSSYEQYF. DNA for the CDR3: TGCGCCAGCAGCGACTTGCCACCGAGCTCCTACGAGCAGTACTTC. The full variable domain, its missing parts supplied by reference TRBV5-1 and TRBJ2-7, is KAGVTQTPRYLIKTRGQQVTLSCSPISGHRSVSWYQQTPGQGLQFLFEYFSETQRNKGNFPGRFSGRQFSNSRSEMNVSTLELGDSALYLCASSDLPPSSYEQYFGPGTRLTVT.

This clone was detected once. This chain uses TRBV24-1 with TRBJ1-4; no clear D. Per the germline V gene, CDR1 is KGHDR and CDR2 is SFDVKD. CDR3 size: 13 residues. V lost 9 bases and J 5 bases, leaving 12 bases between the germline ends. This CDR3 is CATAGMENEKLFF. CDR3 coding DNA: TGTGCCACCGCCGGGATGGAGAATGAAAAACTGTTTTTT.

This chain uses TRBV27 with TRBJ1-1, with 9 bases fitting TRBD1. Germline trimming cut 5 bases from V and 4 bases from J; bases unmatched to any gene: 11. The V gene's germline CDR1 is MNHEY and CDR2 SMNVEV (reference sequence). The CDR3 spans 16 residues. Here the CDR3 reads CASSPTTGGYGTEAFF. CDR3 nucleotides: TGTGCCAGCAGTCCTACTACAGGGGGCTATGGCACTGAAGCTTTCTTT.